This T cell receptor beta chain derives from a study of EBV T-cell therapy then PD-1 blockade in nasopharyngeal carcinoma. Described treatment: AdE1-LMPpoly-expanded autologous EBV-specific T-cell therapy followed by anti-PD-1 nivolumab. Measured with immunoSEQ multiplex PCR; TCRdb has only the in-frame clones, and not every one. This table holds 20,000 to 25,000 clones, about 79% found once. V shed 5 bases and J 4 bases; nucleotides not matched to a gene: 10. The CDR3 is 16 residues long. Germline V lookup: CDR1 SEHNR, CDR2 FQNEAQ (reference sequence). As regards this clone: What it binds is not known.

Specimen: CD8+ T cells from blood, collected at day -245 from a patient whose treatment included autologous EBV-specific T cells and nivolumab. This TCR came from a middle-aged man with nasopharyngeal carcinoma. The chain carries TRBV7-9 and TRBJ2-2; TRBD2 agrees at 7 bases. The CDR3 region has the DNA TGTGCCAGCAGCCCCTGGGGAGGGGAGAGCACCGGGGAGCTGTTTTTT. Its protein product is CASSPWGGESTGELFF.